This T cell receptor (beta chain) was sequenced during a study of T cells in localized non-small cell lung cancer. TCRdb's copy holds only in-frame clones and misses some; the assay was immunoSEQ multiplex PCR. The sample contains several thousand clones, around 25% of which appear only once. Germline trimming cut 7 bases from V and 4 bases from J; bases unmatched to any gene: 8. CDR1 and CDR2 from the germline V gene are SGHNT and YENEEA. The CDR3 runs to 14 residues. This clone has a handful of counts. The source material was lung tumor tissue, sampled before any cancer treatment. The clonotype originates from a woman aged 35-75 years with stage I lung adenocarcinoma. The chain is built from TRBV11-3 and TRBJ1-1; the match to TRBD1 covers 8 bases. The CDR3 nucleotides read TGTGCCAGCACCCAGGGGGCCGCGGGCACTGAAGCTTTCTTT. This encodes CASTQGAAGTEAFF.